These 28 T cell receptor beta chains were sequenced from one sample in a study of neurological immune-mediated disorders. Via MiXCR, TCRdb re-called the 5' RACE reads, giving one row per CDR3 protein. The table records under 70,000 distinct CDR3 sequences, 3% to 4% of them present only once. Sequenced material: PBMCs. The origin of the receptors is a woman aged 55-70 years with multiple sclerosis.

This clonotype showed up many times. The V gene is TRBV29-1, the J gene TRBJ2-5, with no clear D. This CDR3 contains 13 residues. V was shortened by 0 bases and J by 0 bases, with 5 bases between the two germline ends. Germline V gives CDR1 SQVTM, CDR2 ANQGSEA. The CDR3 DNA follows: TGCAGCGTTGAAGACATGTACCAAGAGACCCAGTACTTC. Protein sequence: CSVEDMYQETQYF.

There are many counts of this clonotype. The J gene is TRBJ1-2, the V gene TRBV28; D remains unclear. Germline V gene data show CDR1 as MDHEN and CDR2 as SYDVKM. Deletions cut 3 bases from V and 8 bases from J, with 10 bases between. There are 12 residues in the CDR3. CDR3 sequence (DNA): TGTGCCAGCAGTTTGAAGGTCACGGGCTACACCTTC. Encoded protein: CASSLKVTGYTF.

The V and J genes are TRBV27 and TRBJ2-3; 9 bases map to TRBD2. V lost 5 bases and J lost 1; bases outside the gene matches: 7. The CDR3 runs to 16 residues. From germline, CDR1 is MNHEY and CDR2 SMNVEV (reference sequence). The CDR3 DNA sequence: TGTGCCAGCAGTCCCGGACTAGCGTTAGGCACAGATACGCAGTATTTT. As protein: CASSPGLALGTDTQYF.

This clonotype was recorded at least ten times. The J gene is TRBJ1-1, the V gene TRBV3-1, with TRBD1 matching 9 bases. This CDR3 comprises 15 residues. Trimming took 8 bases from V and 6 from J; bases not matched to a gene: 13. CDR1 is LGHDT, CDR2 YNNKEL, per germline (reference sequence). The CDR3 nucleotides read TGTGCCAGCCGGAATGGAGGACAGGGGTTCGCTGAAGCTTTCTTT. Translating it yields CASRNGGQGFAEAFF.

This clonotype appeared a few times. The rearrangement joins TRBV12-3 or TRBV12-4 to TRBJ2-7; a weak D match, TRBD1 (6 bases). The CDR3 is 14 amino acids. The V gene lost 7 bases and the J gene lost 1 base, with 14 bases spanning the gap. The CDR3 sequence is CASTKQGISYEQYF. The CDR3 nucleotides are TGTGCCAGCACTAAGCAGGGGATTTCCTACGAGCAGTACTTC.

This clonotype has ten or more counts. The chain links TRBV20-1 to TRBJ2-7; 9 nucleotides match TRBD1. CDR1 is DFQATT and CDR2 is SNEGSKA in the germline V gene (reference sequence). The junction had 11 bases not matched to a gene; V was cut back by 5 bases and J by 3 bases. The CDR3 extends over 15 amino acids. Here the CDR3 DNA reads TGCAGTGCTGGGGCGAGTTGGGACAGGGACTACGAGCAGTACTTC. This translates into CSAGASWDRDYEQYF.

This clonotype was picked up many times. The rearrangement links TRBV18 to TRBJ2-1; D is unresolved. Germline values: CDR1 KGHSH, CDR2 LQKENI. Trimming stripped 0 bases from V and 4 bases from J, with 4 bases between. CDR3 length equals 13 residues. Written as DNA, the CDR3 is TGTGCCAGCTCACCACCCGGGTACAATGAGCAGTTCTTC. It encodes CASSPPGYNEQFF. Looking up the rest from reference TRBV18 and TRBJ2-1 gives the full variable domain: NAGVMQNPRHLVRRRGQEARLRCSPMKGHSHVYWYRQLPEEGLKFMVYLQKENIIDESGMPKERFSAEFPKEGPSILRIQQVVRGDSAAYFCASSPPGYNEQFFGPGTRLTVL.

This clonotype was counted many times. This chain links TRBV5-1 with TRBJ1-1; D ambiguous. Trimming removed 4 bases at V and 1 base at J, with 17 bases between. Germline CDR1 reads SGHRS; CDR2 reads YFSETQ. The CDR3 sequence is 16 residues long. CDR3 region: CASSPETALANTEAFF. In DNA form, the CDR3 reads TGCGCCAGCAGCCCCGAAACAGCCCTGGCGAACACTGAAGCTTTCTTT.

The chain couples TRBV6-5 to TRBJ1-2, with D perhaps matching TRBD1 (6 bases). Trimming left V 3 bases short and J 7 bases short, with 15 bases between. This CDR3 contains 14 residues. Germline V gene sequence: CDR1 MNHEY, CDR2 SVGAGI. Written as DNA, the CDR3 is TGTGCCAGCAGTTATATCGGGACACCGAGTGGCTACACCTTC. This gives the protein CASSYIGTPSGYTF.

This clonotype came up many times. This chain connects TRBV10-2 to TRBJ1-1; D unclear. Between the trimmed V and J ends, which lost 7 bases and 0 bases, there was a span of 15 bases. CDR1 and CDR2 from the germline V gene are WSHSY and SAAADI. The CDR3 length is 15 residues. The CDR3 loop is CASILDGRMNTEAFF. The CDR3 DNA is TGCGCCAGCATTCTCGACGGACGGATGAACACTGAAGCTTTCTTT.

At least ten counts were recorded for this clonotype. The rearrangement uses TRBV27 and TRBJ2-7; D might be TRBD2 (5 bases). The CDR3 is made up of 15 amino acids. Germline loops: CDR1 MNHEY, CDR2 SMNVEV (reference sequence). The V gene lost 3 bases and the J gene lost 4 bases, with 16 bases spanning the gap. CDR3 residues: CASSFDGRRGYEQYF. CDR3 DNA: TGTGCCAGCAGTTTTGACGGCCGCCGCGGGTACGAGCAGTACTTC.

This clonotype was seen ten or more times. The chain recombines TRBV18 with TRBJ1-1; the D gene is possibly TRBD1 (6 bases). Germline V gives CDR1 KGHSH, CDR2 LQKENI. This CDR3 comprises 16 residues. V gave up 3 bases and J gave up 1 base, with 15 bases separating them. The DNA for the CDR3 is TGTGCCAGCTCACCTCTTCGGACAGAGGAGAACACTGAAGCTTTCTTT. This codes for CASSPLRTEENTEAFF. The full variable domain, completed using reference TRBV18 and TRBJ1-1, is NAGVMQNPRHLVRRRGQEARLRCSPMKGHSHVYWYRQLPEEGLKFMVYLQKENIIDESGMPKERFSAEFPKEGPSILRIQQVVRGDSAAYFCASSPLRTEENTEAFFGQGTRLTVV.

This clonotype was seen many times. This rearrangement joins TRBV5-1 to TRBJ2-5, with 10 bases matching TRBD2. The germline CDR1 and CDR2 sequences are SGHRS and YFSETQ. The V segment lost 4 bases and the J segment 2 bases; nucleotides outside the gene matches: 5. The CDR3 is 15 amino acids. CDR3 sequence reads: CASSLRTSGQETQYF. The CDR3 bases are TGCGCCAGCAGCCTCAGGACTAGCGGACAAGAGACCCAGTACTTC. Full variable domain (missing parts from reference TRBV5-1 and TRBJ2-5): KAGVTQTPRYLIKTRGQQVTLSCSPISGHRSVSWYQQTPGQGLQFLFEYFSETQRNKGNFPGRFSGRQFSNSRSEMNVSTLELGDSALYLCASSLRTSGQETQYFGPGTRLLVL.

This clonotype has ten or more counts. The chain uses TRBV5-1 and TRBJ1-6; D remains unclear. This CDR3 has 14 amino acids. The V end lost 6 bases, the J end lost 7 bases, and 14 bases lay between the germline ends. CDR1 and CDR2 (germline): SGHRS, YFSETQ. The CDR3 is CASKRETSNSPLHF. The DNA for the CDR3 is TGCGCCAGCAAACGGGAGACATCGAATTCACCCCTCCACTTT.

This clonotype was seen many times. CDR3 protein: CAISDGTGNEQYF. The CDR3 DNA reads TGTGCCATCAGTGACGGGACAGGGAACGAGCAGTACTTC. This chain links TRBV10-3 with TRBJ2-7; 9 bases map to TRBD1. V dropped 3 bases and J dropped 5; count of bases not matched to a gene: 2. Germline V gene lookup returns CDR1 ENHRY and CDR2 SYGVKD. This CDR3 comprises 13 residues.

Ten or more counts support this clonotype. The rearrangement joins TRBV28 to TRBJ2-7; D call uncertain. V was clipped by 5 bases and J by 6 bases, with 5 bases between them. The CDR3 is 10 amino acids. From germline, CDR1 is MDHEN and CDR2 SYDVKM. The CDR3 is CASSHTEQYF. CDR3 nucleotide sequence: TGTGCCAGCAGTCATACCGAGCAGTACTTC.

Many counts were recorded for this clonotype. This sequence joins TRBV7-3 and TRBJ2-7; 10 nucleotides agree with TRBD2. The trim removed 3 bases at V and 3 bases at J, leaving 5 bases unmatched. CDR3 length: 15 amino acids. CDR1 SGHTA and CDR2 FQGTGA come from the germline V gene. CDR3 loop: CASSLLAGDYYEQYF. CDR3 coding DNA: TGTGCCAGCAGCTTGCTAGCGGGAGACTACTACGAGCAGTACTTC.

This clonotype has ten or more counts. The chain carries TRBV7-2 and TRBJ2-5, with 7 bases lining up with TRBD2. CDR3 length: 15 amino acids. The germline V gene has CDR1 SGHTA and CDR2 FQGNSA. Unmatched junction bases numbered 5, after V lost 1 base and J lost 3 bases. The CDR3: CASSLVGAGEETQYF. The DNA for the CDR3 is TGTGCCAGCAGCTTAGTAGGCGCGGGAGAAGAGACCCAGTACTTC.

This clonotype was counted at least ten times. The V call is TRBV20-1, the J call TRBJ1-2, with no clear D. The CDR3 is made up of 13 amino acids. The V end was cut by 0 bases, the J end by 7 bases, with 12 bases between. CDR1 and CDR2 (germline): DFQATT, SNEGSKA (reference sequence). CDR3 in amino acids: CSARDHRTAGYTF. CDR3 nucleotide sequence: TGCAGTGCTAGAGATCACAGAACGGCTGGCTACACCTTC.

At least ten counts were recorded for this clonotype. The chain uses TRBV27 and TRBJ2-6; D is possibly TRBD2 (6 bases). Trimming removed 3 bases at V and 2 bases at J, with 14 bases between. The CDR3 runs 17 residues. Germline V gene data show CDR1 as MNHEY and CDR2 as SMNVEV (reference sequence). The CDR3 DNA reads TGTGCCAGCAGTTTTTTGCTCGGGGGTGCTGGGGCCAACGTCCTGACTTTC. Protein product: CASSFLLGGAGANVLTF.

This clonotype was counted at least ten times. As DNA, the CDR3 is TGCGCCAGCAGCTTGTACGGGACAGTACAGACCGGGGAGCTGTTTTTT. This encodes CASSLYGTVQTGELFF. The V and J genes are TRBV5-1 and TRBJ2-2; 7 bases map to TRBD1. The germline CDR1 and CDR2 sequences are SGHRS and YFSETQ. CDR3 length: 16 residues. The junction had 8 bases not matched to a gene; V was cut back by 1 base and J by 5 bases.

In its sample, this clonotype was seen many times. DNA for the CDR3: TGTGCCAGCAGCTTAGCATACAGGACCAATGAGCAGTTCTTC. Its translation: CASSLAYRTNEQFF. The rearrangement links TRBV7-9 to TRBJ2-1; maybe TRBD1 (5 bases). The CDR3 is 14 amino acids. CDR1 is SEHNR, CDR2 FQNEAQ, per germline (reference sequence). The ends were cut back, 0 bases at V and 6 bases at J, with 9 bases in the middle.

This clonotype was detected many times. The chain links TRBV20-1 to TRBJ2-1, with D possibly called TRBD1 or TRBD2 (5 bases each). Germline assignment: CDR1 DFQATT and CDR2 SNEGSKA (reference sequence). With 3 bases removed from V and 4 bases from J, the gap between germline ends came to 7 bases. The CDR3 extends over 12 amino acids. CDR3 sequence (DNA): TGCAGTGCTAGGGGGGAATACAATGAGCAGTTCTTC. Translating it yields CSARGEYNEQFF.

This clonotype was seen ten or more times. The chain is built from TRBV24-1 and TRBJ2-2; possible D gene TRBD2, 5 bases. This CDR3 has 15 amino acids. The V and J ends lost 0 bases and 1 base respectively, with 5 bases between them. The germline CDR1 and CDR2 sequences are KGHDR and SFDVKD. The CDR3 sequence is CATSDLAGNTGELFF. The DNA for the CDR3 is TGTGCCACCAGTGATTTGGCGGGGAACACCGGGGAGCTGTTTTTT.

This clonotype was seen many times. The gene calls are TRBV29-1 and TRBJ2-7; 9 bases line up with TRBD2. This CDR3 is built from 14 residues. With V trimmed by 6 bases and J by 4 bases, 10 bases remained unmatched. Germline V CDR1 and CDR2: SQVTM, ANQGSEA. The CDR3 loop reads CSVARLAGVYEQYF. CDR3 sequence (DNA): TGCAGCGTCGCTAGATTAGCGGGAGTATACGAGCAGTACTTC.

This clonotype showed up many times. CDR3 nucleotide sequence: TGTGCCAGCAGCTTATTTGGACTAGCGGGGGGGCTGGGCACCGGGGAGCTGTTTTTT. It is translated as CASSLFGLAGGLGTGELFF. V gene TRBV7-6 combines with J gene TRBJ2-2, with TRBD2 matching over 15 bases. Germline V gene lookup returns CDR1 SGHVS and CDR2 FNYEAQ. The CDR3 consists of 19 residues. V shed 2 bases and J 4 bases; nucleotides not matched to a gene: 8.

This clonotype was counted many times. The V gene is TRBV7-3, the J gene TRBJ2-1; TRBD2 is a possible D gene (6 bases). Trimming pared 4 bases from V and 0 bases from J, leaving 10 bases between. The CDR3 contains 15 residues. From germline, CDR1 is SGHTA and CDR2 FQGTGA. In DNA form, the CDR3 reads TGTGCCAGCAGCTCCCAGACTAGCTCCTACAATGAGCAGTTCTTC. Its protein is CASSSQTSSYNEQFF.

This clonotype occurred a few times. The chain is built from TRBV27 and TRBJ2-7; TRBD1 matches 8 bases. Germline CDR1 and CDR2: MNHEY and SMNVEV (reference sequence). V trimming: 4 bases; J trimming: 2 bases; junction bases outside the gene matches: 7. This CDR3 has 15 residues. The CDR3 sequence: CASSSDRESPYEQYF. The CDR3 region has the DNA TGTGCCAGCAGTTCGGACAGGGAGTCCCCCTACGAGCAGTACTTC.